Detailed here is one TCR beta chain. Time point here: pre-reinfection, 55 to 20 weeks before reinfection detection. Sorted cells were sequenced directly ex vivo without any in vitro expansion. Assay used: immunoSEQ multiplex PCR; TCRdb lists only in-frame clones, some missing. The sample records about 50,000 clones, about nine tenths being singletons. Germline-derived CDR1 and CDR2 are SEHNR and FQNEAQ (reference sequence). The V end was cut by 1 base, the J end by 2 bases, with 6 bases between. The CDR3 length is 14 residues. This sample stems from a study of memory CD8 T cells in hepatitis C reinfection.

The TCR sequence derives from a man aged 18-30 years with hepatitis C virus infection. Sequenced sample: naive CD8+ T cells sorted from blood. V and J are TRBV7-9 and TRBJ1-5; D call uncertain. CDR3 coding DNA: TGTGCCAGCAGCTTAGGCGGGGGCAATCAGCCCCAGCATTTT. Encoded protein: CASSLGGGNQPQHF.